The clone carrying this T cell receptor (beta chain) was seen repeatedly, ten times or more. Its matching antigen is unknown. This entry comes from a study of T cell repertoires in cytomegalovirus infection. Across the whole study: Indicated by public TCR beta signatures were CMV infection and matching HLA type. Study-wide points: Of the TCR beta families, the public ones yielded a cumulative frequency that identified carriers of CMV plus the relevant HLA. The study found HLA-C-restricted CMV-specific TCR beta clonotypes dominating the ex vivo response.

TCRdb fed the reads into MiXCR, producing one record per CDR3 protein. Here the sample spans about a million distinct CDR3 sequences, around 32% being singletons. CDR3 length equals 15 residues. Trimming took off 3 bases at V and 6 bases at J, with 17 bases between the two ends. Germline V gives CDR1 SEHNR, CDR2 FQNEAQ (reference sequence). The receptor's source is a human donor in good health (CMV status not recorded). Some clones in this sample may be carry-over from other donors' samples. Material: cultured CD8+ T cells from PBMCs, obtained from culture after CMV antigen stimulation. The V call is TRBV7-9, the J call TRBJ1-2; D possibly corresponds to TRBD1 (5 bases). The CDR3 loop reads CASSLVEGLGDGYTF. DNA of the CDR3: TGTGCCAGCAGCTTGGTGGAGGGGCTGGGAGATGGCTACACCTTC. The full variable domain, its missing parts supplied by reference TRBV7-9 and TRBJ1-2, is DTGVSQNPRHKITKRGQNVTFRCDPISEHNRLYWYRQTLGQGPEFLTYFQNEAQLEKSRLLSDRFSAERPKGSFSTLEIQRTEQGDSAMYLCASSLVEGLGDGYTFGSGTRLTVV.